This entry lists 27 T cell receptor beta chains sequenced from one sample in a study of T cell responses to AZD1222 COVID-19 vaccine. Only in-frame clones appear in the TCRdb table, and some are missing; sequencing was by immunoSEQ multiplex PCR. The sample lists around 88,000 clones, 85% to 90% seen once, with approximately 10% in the top ten. The specimen was peripheral blood, collected on day 0 of MenACWY control vaccination. The receptor source for this set is an adult in good health.

J is TRBJ2-1 and V is TRBV6-6; 11 bases agree with TRBD2. Trimming at V came to 5 bases and at J to 5 bases, leaving 5 bases not matched to a gene. There are 15 residues in the CDR3. Germline CDR1 reads MNHNY; CDR2 reads SVGAGI (reference sequence). The DNA for the CDR3 is TGTGCCAGCAGTCCTAGCGGGGGGATTCACAATGAGCAGTTCTTC. Encoded protein: CASSPSGGIHNEQFF.

This clone came up many times. The chain uses TRBV11-3 and TRBJ2-2, with 9 positions matching TRBD1. This CDR3 has 13 amino acids. Germline V lookup: CDR1 SGHNT, CDR2 YENEEA. J gave up 6 bases and V 5 bases, and 1 base lay outside the gene matches. CDR3 coding DNA: TGTGCCAGCAGCCGGGACAGGGCCGGGGAGCTGTTTTTT. It is translated as CASSRDRAGELFF.

The chain links TRBV3-1 (or the pseudogene TRBV3-2) to TRBJ2-7; tentatively, D is TRBD1 (5 bases). This CDR3 has 13 residues. The V and J ends lost 5 bases and 1 base respectively, with 9 bases between them. Germline V gene data show CDR1 as LGHDT and CDR2 as YNNKEL (reference sequence). The CDR3 DNA reads as TGTGCCAGCAGCTCCAGGGCTTCCTACGAGCAGTACTTC. Amino acid sequence: CASSSRASYEQYF.

This clone was observed a few times. The chain couples TRBV3-1 (or the pseudogene TRBV3-2) to TRBJ1-3, with TRBD1 matching over 9 bases. CDR3 size: 13 residues. CDR1 is LGHDT, CDR2 YNNKEL, per germline (reference sequence). The junction had 3 bases not matched to a gene; V was cut back by 8 bases and J by 4 bases. The CDR3 loop is CASGTGPGNTIYF. In DNA, the CDR3 is TGTGCCAGCGGGACAGGGCCCGGAAACACCATATATTTT.

The chain employs TRBV6-6 and TRBJ1-6; weak D call: TRBD1 (5 bases). The CDR3 is 14 residues long. V dropped 0 bases and J dropped 8 bases, with 8 bases sitting between them. CDR1 MNHNY and CDR2 SVGAGI come from the germline V gene (reference sequence). CDR3 DNA: TGTGCCAGCAGTTACTCGGGGGTGGATTCACCCCTCCACTTT. This codes for CASSYSGVDSPLHF.

This CDR3 is CASRAILAPQETQYF. For the CDR3, the DNA is TGTGCCAGCAGAGCTATTCTAGCGCCCCAAGAGACCCAGTACTTC. This chain joins TRBV2 and TRBJ2-5; D might be TRBD2 (6 bases). The CDR3 consists of 15 residues. CDR1 SNHLY and CDR2 FYNNEI come from the germline V gene. The V and J ends lost 6 bases and 1 base respectively, with 15 bases between them.

This chain connects TRBV11-1 to TRBJ2-3; D is unresolved. CDR1 is SGHAT and CDR2 is FQDESV in the germline V gene (reference sequence). Trimming removed 5 bases from V and 6 bases from J, with 15 bases in between. The CDR3 has 14 amino acids. The CDR3 is CASSGWGGVDTQYF. The CDR3 DNA follows: TGTGCCAGCAGCGGCTGGGGTGGGGTGGATACGCAGTATTTT.

The chain joins TRBV7-8 to TRBJ1-2, with a possible D match to TRBD1 (5 bases). Germline values: CDR1 SGHVS, CDR2 FQNEAQ. Deletions cut 5 bases from V and 2 bases from J, with 12 bases between. The CDR3 is made up of 14 amino acids. CDR3 DNA: TGTGCCAGCAGCATAGGGACGGTAAACTATGGCTACACCTTC. Translation gives CASSIGTVNYGYTF.

This clone was seen once. The gene calls are TRBV13 and TRBJ2-5; tentative D call: TRBD1 (5 bases). The CDR3 totals 13 residues. Germline assignment: CDR1 PRHDT and CDR2 FYEKMQ (reference sequence). V was clipped by 5 bases and J by 3 bases, with 10 bases between them. CDR3 in amino acids: CASSVQGKETQYF. Here the CDR3 DNA reads TGTGCCAGCAGCGTCCAGGGTAAAGAGACCCAGTACTTC.

This chain joins TRBV3-1 (or the pseudogene TRBV3-2) and TRBJ1-6; D gene unclear. In germline, CDR1 is LGHDT, CDR2 YNNKEL (reference sequence). This CDR3 spans 16 amino acids. Trimming took 3 bases from V and 13 from J, leaving 22 bases between them. The CDR3 reads CASSQAATDADFPLHF. CDR3 sequence (DNA): TGTGCCAGCAGCCAGGCCGCGACGGACGCAGACTTCCCCCTCCACTTT.

This chain connects TRBV7-2 to TRBJ2-3, with 10 bases aligning to TRBD1. The germline V gene has CDR1 SGHTA and CDR2 FQGNSA. With V trimmed by 5 bases and J by 1 base, 6 bases remained unmatched. CDR3 size: 16 residues. CDR3 region: CASSADRGPGTDTQYF. The CDR3 DNA sequence: TGTGCCAGCAGCGCCGACAGGGGGCCAGGCACAGATACGCAGTATTTT.

The chain is built from TRBV28 and TRBJ1-2; possibly TRBD1 for D (5 bases). From germline, CDR1 is MDHEN and CDR2 SYDVKM. V was clipped by 5 bases and J by 4 bases, with 20 bases between them. The CDR3 length is 16 residues. CDR3 protein: CASSPQRGEGGYGYTF. In nucleotides, the CDR3 is TGTGCCAGCAGTCCCCAGCGGGGGGAGGGAGGCTATGGCTACACCTTC.

The V call is TRBV3-1 (or the pseudogene TRBV3-2), the J call TRBJ1-6; D may be TRBD1 (5 bases). This CDR3 spans 15 amino acids. Germline V gene lookup returns CDR1 LGHDT and CDR2 YNNKEL (reference sequence). Trimming stripped 1 base from V and 10 bases from J, with 14 bases between. CDR3 loop: CASSQGPGTESPLHF. CDR3 nucleotides: TGTGCCAGCAGCCAAGGCCCAGGGACGGAGTCACCCCTCCACTTT.

This chain joins TRBV11-1 and TRBJ1-6; TRBD1 is a possible D gene (6 bases). V was cut by 3 bases and J by 7 bases, with 10 bases left in between. The germline V gene encodes CDR1 SGHAT and CDR2 FQDESV (reference sequence). This CDR3 comprises 14 residues. DNA for the CDR3: TGTGCCAGCAGCTTCCAGGGGCTAAATTCACCCCTCCACTTT. Amino acid sequence: CASSFQGLNSPLHF. Based on the CDR3 plus reference TRBV11-1 and TRBJ1-6, the full variable domain is EAEVAQSPRYKITEKSQAVAFWCDPISGHATLYWYRQILGQGPELLVQFQDESVVDDSQLPKDRFSAERLKGVDSTLKIQPAELGDSAMYLCASSFQGLNSPLHFGNGTRLTVT.

The chain uses TRBV24-1 and TRBJ1-2; D is ambiguous. The CDR3 length is 13 residues. Trimming stripped 2 bases from V and 4 bases from J, with 7 bases between. Germline loops: CDR1 KGHDR, CDR2 SFDVKD. This CDR3 reads CATSDSNAYGYTF. The CDR3 region has the DNA TGTGCCACCAGTGATTCCAACGCCTATGGCTACACCTTC.

The chain employs TRBV18 and TRBJ2-5; the D gene could be TRBD1 or TRBD2 (6 bases each). This CDR3 spans 14 amino acids. Germline V lookup: CDR1 KGHSH, CDR2 LQKENI. V was clipped by 2 bases and J by 3 bases, with 10 bases between them. CDR3 sequence reads: CASSPTGGKETQYF. The DNA for the CDR3 is TGTGCCAGCTCACCAACCGGGGGCAAAGAGACCCAGTACTTC.

This clone was observed a few times. The gene calls are TRBV7-2 and TRBJ1-1; 7 nucleotides agree with TRBD1. This CDR3 is 13 amino acids long. The V gene end was trimmed by 6 bases and the J gene end by 6 bases; junction bases not matched to a gene: 7. The germline CDR1 and CDR2 sequences are SGHTA and FQGNSA. CDR3 region: CASSDNRGPEAFF. The CDR3 DNA follows: TGTGCCAGCAGTGATAACAGGGGCCCTGAAGCTTTCTTT.

The gene calls are TRBV9 and TRBJ2-2, with TRBD2 as a possible D gene (5 bases). The CDR3 totals 13 residues. Trimming removed 2 bases at V and 8 bases at J, with 10 bases between. Per germline, CDR1 SGDLS and CDR2 YYNGEE. The CDR3 DNA reads TGTGCCAGCAGCGTCACAGCGGCGGGGGAGCTGTTTTTT. Amino acid sequence: CASSVTAAGELFF. The full variable domain, rest sourced from reference TRBV9 and TRBJ2-2, is DSGVTQTPKHLITATGQRVTLRCSPRSGDLSVYWYQQSLDQGLQFLIQYYNGEERAKGNILERFSAQQFPDLHSELNLSSLELGDSALYFCASSVTAAGELFFGEGSRLTVL.

The chain carries TRBV28 and TRBJ1-2; D perhaps matches TRBD1 (6 bases). The CDR3 contains 15 residues. Germline CDR1 reads MDHEN; CDR2 reads SYDVKM. Trimming removed 4 bases at V and 0 bases at J, with 12 bases between. Here the CDR3 reads CASSSRGISNYGYTF. For the CDR3, the DNA is TGTGCCAGCAGTTCTAGGGGGATCTCTAACTATGGCTACACCTTC.

The rearrangement links TRBV19 to TRBJ2-3; the D is unclear. Germline CDR1 is LNHDA and CDR2 is SQIVND (reference sequence). The length of the CDR3 is 13 residues. V dropped 6 bases and J dropped 3 bases, with 10 bases sitting between them. The CDR3 protein is CASSLAFTDTQYF. The CDR3 coding sequence is TGTGCCAGTAGCCTCGCCTTTACAGATACGCAGTATTTT.

The chain combines TRBV6-5 with TRBJ2-7, with D perhaps assigned TRBD1 or TRBD2 (5 bases each). CDR1 is MNHEY, CDR2 SVGAGI, per germline. V lost 4 bases to trimming and J lost 1 base, with 11 bases between them. The CDR3 sequence is 14 residues long. This CDR3 is CASSFRDGSYEQYF. The CDR3 DNA reads as TGTGCCAGCAGTTTCCGGGACGGGTCCTACGAGCAGTACTTC.

In nucleotides, the CDR3 is TGTGCCAGCAGTTTATGGGCTAGCGGGGGGGCACGGACCGGGGAGCTGTTTTTT. It codes for CASSLWASGGARTGELFF. The chain carries TRBV28 and TRBJ2-2; 12 nucleotides match TRBD2. V shed 0 bases and J 5 bases; nucleotides not matched to a gene: 7. Germline V gene sequence: CDR1 MDHEN, CDR2 SYDVKM. The CDR3 has 18 residues. Filled out from reference TRBV28 and TRBJ2-2, the complete variable domain reads DVKVTQSSRYLVKRTGEKVFLECVQDMDHENMFWYRQDPGLGLRLIYFSYDVKMKEKGDIPEGYSVSREKKERFSLILESASTNQTSMYLCASSLWASGGARTGELFFGEGSRLTVL.

This clone has at least ten counts. This sequence joins TRBV21-1 and TRBJ1-5; the table's D call, TRBD1, has no DNA check behind it. TRBV21-1 is classified as a pseudogene. This CDR3 comprises 15 residues. CDR3 sequence (DNA): TGTGCCAGCAGCAACCCGGGACAGGAAGTTCAGCCCCAGCATTTT. Protein product: CASSNPGQEVQPQHF.

The gene calls are TRBV28 and TRBJ1-2; D unresolved. Germline-derived CDR1 and CDR2 are MDHEN and SYDVKM. The CDR3 contains 14 residues. Deletions cut 5 bases from V and 4 bases from J, with 14 bases between. CDR3 DNA: TGTGCCAGCAGTCCTACCCTAGGTGCCTATGGCTACACCTTC. Its protein product is CASSPTLGAYGYTF.

The V call is TRBV5-6, the J call TRBJ1-1; TRBD1 matches 7 bases. Germline V gene sequence: CDR1 SGHDT, CDR2 YYEEEE. The CDR3 totals 14 residues. V lost 4 bases to trimming and J lost 1 base; unmatched junction nucleotides: 4. In nucleotides, the CDR3 is TGTGCCAGCAGCGCGGACAGGCAGAACACTGAAGCTTTCTTT. It specifies CASSADRQNTEAFF.

This chain links TRBV6-5 with TRBJ2-3; 12 bases are shared with TRBD1. CDR3 size: 15 residues. V shed 7 bases, J shed 4 bases, and the junction held 6 bases outside the gene matches. Germline V gene data show CDR1 as MNHEY and CDR2 as SVGAGI. CDR3 in DNA: TGTGCCAGCACGCCGGGGACAGGGGGCCCAGATACGCAGTATTTT. Its translation is CASTPGTGGPDTQYF.

CDR3 nucleotides: TGTGCCTGGAGCCCAGGAGCTGGAAACACCATATATTTT. Residues: CAWSPGAGNTIYF. The chain uses TRBV30 and TRBJ1-3; D not certain. Trimming pared 3 bases from V and 2 bases from J, leaving 8 bases between. This CDR3 comprises 13 residues. Germline V CDR1 and CDR2: GTSNPN, SVGIG (reference sequence).